The 31 T cell receptor beta chains below all came from one sample that was sequenced in a study of blood T cell repertoires in COVID-19. Assay: immunoSEQ multiplex PCR; the TCRdb copy retains only in-frame clones and omits some. The repertoire holds approximately 440,000 clones, with around 88% as singletons. Source material: peripheral blood. These receptors all come from a woman in her forties or fifties with COVID-19, enrolled during active disease.

This chain joins TRBV9 and TRBJ1-2; D unresolved. The CDR3 consists of 14 residues. The ends were cut back, 0 bases at V and 3 bases at J, with 9 bases in the middle. CDR1 is SGDLS and CDR2 is YYNGEE in the germline V gene. The chain's CDR3 is CASSVGASYYGYTF. The CDR3 DNA follows: TGTGCCAGCAGCGTAGGGGCATCCTACTATGGCTACACCTTC.

The gene calls are TRBV3-1 (or the pseudogene TRBV3-2) and TRBJ1-4, with no clear D. CDR1 is LGHDT, CDR2 YNNKEL, per germline (reference sequence). Trimming took 4 bases from V and 10 from J, leaving 13 bases between them. CDR3 length: 13 residues. The CDR3 reads CASSPLLLSKLFF. CDR3 coding DNA: TGTGCCAGCAGCCCGCTACTTCTATCAAAACTGTTTTTT.

This clone came up once. The chain is built from TRBV27 and TRBJ2-7; 9 bases line up with TRBD1. Germline CDR1 and CDR2: MNHEY and SMNVEV (reference sequence). This CDR3 contains 14 residues. V dropped 5 bases and J dropped 4; count of bases not matched to a gene: 6. The CDR3 nucleotides read TGTGCCAGCAGTCCACCGGACAGGGGTTACGAGCAGTACTTC. It specifies CASSPPDRGYEQYF.

V and J are TRBV5-1 and TRBJ2-2; 7 nucleotides agree with TRBD1. Germline-derived CDR1 and CDR2 are SGHRS and YFSETQ. The trim removed 1 base at V and 5 bases at J, leaving 17 bases unmatched. This CDR3 is 19 amino acids long. CDR3 in DNA: TGCGCCAGCAGCTTGAGGTGGATAGGGGGCCAGCGTGGGACCGGGGAGCTGTTTTTT. It encodes CASSLRWIGGQRGTGELFF.

This chain uses TRBV7-2 with TRBJ1-1, with TRBD1 identical over 8 bases. The CDR3 runs to 17 residues. J gave up 3 bases and V 5 bases, and 14 bases lay outside the gene matches. Germline CDR1 is SGHTA and CDR2 is FQGNSA. The CDR3, as DNA: TGTGCCAGCAGCAGTAGATACCGGGACAGGAGCCACACTGAAGCTTTCTTT. This sequence encodes CASSSRYRDRSHTEAFF.

The rearrangement joins TRBV2 to TRBJ2-2; D is undetermined. This CDR3 has 16 amino acids. The V end lost 0 bases, the J end lost 2 bases, and 10 bases lay between the germline ends. CDR1 is SNHLY, CDR2 FYNNEI, per germline. CDR3 DNA sequence: TGTGCCAGCAGTGAAGCAGCCACGGTCAACACCGGGGAGCTGTTTTTT. This sequence encodes CASSEAATVNTGELFF.

The chain recombines TRBV3-1 (or the pseudogene TRBV3-2) with TRBJ1-4; perhaps TRBD1 as D (6 bases). V shed 1 base and J shed 8 bases, with 11 bases lying between them. CDR1 and CDR2 from the germline V gene are LGHDT and YNNKEL (reference sequence). This CDR3 has 14 residues. The CDR3 DNA is TGTGCCAGCAGCCAAGGGTGGGGGGGCGAAAAACTGTTTTTT. Its translation: CASSQGWGGEKLFF.

This clone was detected a few times. The rearrangement joins TRBV29-1 to TRBJ2-1; D is perhaps TRBD2 (7 bases). Trimming stripped 8 bases from V and 7 bases from J, with 18 bases between. Germline V gene data show CDR1 as SQVTM and CDR2 as ANQGSEA. CDR3 length: 13 residues. The CDR3 loop is CSSGGGQGNEQFF. In DNA, the CDR3 is TGCAGCTCTGGGGGGGGCCAAGGTAATGAGCAGTTCTTC.

The genes are TRBV19 and TRBJ1-1; D might be TRBD1 (5 bases). Germline V CDR1 and CDR2: LNHDA, SQIVND (reference sequence). This CDR3 is 14 amino acids long. The V and J ends lost 6 bases and 4 bases respectively, with 15 bases between them. The CDR3 nucleotides read TGTGCCAGTAGCCAAGGCGGGGGGGTCACTGAAGCTTTCTTT. Translating gives CASSQGGGVTEAFF. The full variable domain, rest sourced from reference TRBV19 and TRBJ1-1, is DGGITQSPKYLFRKEGQNVTLSCEQNLNHDAMYWYRQDPGQGLRLIYYSQIVNDFQKGDIAEGYSVSREKKESFPLTVTSAQKNPTAFYLCASSQGGGVTEAFFGQGTRLTVV.

The chain's CDR3 is CASSLGTSSEQYF. CDR3 sequence (DNA): TGTGCCAGCAGTCTTGGGACTAGCAGCGAGCAGTACTTC. V gene TRBV12-3 or TRBV12-4 combines with J gene TRBJ2-7, with 9 bases fitting TRBD2. The CDR3 totals 13 residues. V was pared by 5 bases and J by 6 bases, with 5 bases of the junction left unmatched.

This chain connects TRBV5-6 to TRBJ1-3; TRBD1 agrees at 8 bases. CDR1 is SGHDT, CDR2 YYEEEE, per germline. The V segment lost 4 bases and the J segment 7 bases; nucleotides outside the gene matches: 7. The CDR3 covers 14 residues. CDR3 region: CASSTGQGWNTIYF. CDR3 sequence (DNA): TGTGCCAGCAGCACCGGACAGGGATGGAACACCATATATTTT.

The rearrangement joins TRBV6-5 to TRBJ2-3; weak D call: TRBD2 (6 bases). The CDR3 runs 11 residues. CDR1 is MNHEY, CDR2 SVGAGI, per germline. The CDR3 DNA is TGTGCATGCGATGGGGGGTATACGCAGTATTTT. Protein product: CACDGGYTQYF.

The chain carries TRBV5-4 and TRBJ1-6; D unresolved. V was pared by 0 bases and J by 9 bases, with 13 bases between. Per germline, CDR1 SGHNT and CDR2 YYREEE (reference sequence). The CDR3 spans 15 residues. The CDR3 region has the DNA TGTGCCAGCAGCTTGGAGGTCCGACTAACTTCACCCCTCCACTTT. It codes for CASSLEVRLTSPLHF.

The chain employs TRBV3-1 (or the pseudogene TRBV3-2) and TRBJ1-2; TRBD1 might be the D (5 bases). The CDR3 runs to 12 residues. V shed 4 bases and J shed 8 bases, with 11 bases lying between them. The V gene's germline CDR1 is LGHDT and CDR2 YNNKEL (reference sequence). CDR3 residues: CASSLRDSGYTF. The CDR3 DNA follows: TGTGCCAGCAGCCTCCGGGACTCCGGCTACACCTTC.

J is TRBJ2-5 and V is TRBV6-5, with 7 nucleotides matching TRBD2. CDR3 length equals 13 residues. From germline, CDR1 is MNHEY and CDR2 SVGAGI. V shed 7 bases and J 1 base; nucleotides not matched to a gene: 3. The CDR3 region has the DNA TGTGCCAGCAAACCTAGCGGCCAAGAGACCCAGTACTTC. It yields the protein CASKPSGQETQYF.

The chain links TRBV7-3 to TRBJ2-1; 11 nucleotides match TRBD2. From germline, CDR1 is SGHTA and CDR2 FQGTGA. Germline trimming cut 5 bases from V and 6 bases from J; bases unmatched to any gene: 3. The CDR3 has 14 amino acids. DNA of the CDR3: TGTGCCAGCAGCCTTAGCGGGGGGGCCAATGAGCAGTTCTTC. Its protein product is CASSLSGGANEQFF. Looking up the rest from reference TRBV7-3 and TRBJ2-1 gives the full variable domain: GAGVSQTPSNKVTEKGKYVELRCDPISGHTALYWYRQSLGQGPEFLIYFQGTGAADDSGLPNDRFFAVRPEGSVSTLKIQRTERGDSAVYLCASSLSGGANEQFFGPGTRLTVL.

A few counts support this clone. The gene calls are TRBV25-1 and TRBJ1-2, with TRBD1 matching over 7 bases. V dropped 5 bases and J dropped 8; count of bases not matched to a gene: 5. The germline gives CDR1 MGHDK, CDR2 SYGVNS. This CDR3 is 12 amino acids long. In DNA form, the CDR3 reads TGTGCCAGCAGTTGGACAGGCGAAGGCTACACCTTC. As protein: CASSWTGEGYTF.

This clone has only a few counts. J is TRBJ1-4 and V is TRBV28; the D is unclear. The CDR3 runs 12 residues. Germline CDR1 is MDHEN and CDR2 is SYDVKM. V lost 8 bases to trimming and J lost 0 bases, with 4 bases between them. As DNA, the CDR3 is TGTGCCAGCGGAGCAACTAATGAAAAACTGTTTTTT. Translating it yields CASGATNEKLFF.

The chain is built from TRBV6-5 and TRBJ1-1; TRBD1 matches 9 bases. This CDR3 is 16 amino acids long. J lost 6 bases, V lost 2 bases, and 10 bases had no gene match. Germline V gene sequence: CDR1 MNHEY, CDR2 SVGAGI. CDR3 in DNA: TGTGCCAGCAGTTACGCGGGATACAGGGGGCATCCTGAAGCTTTCTTT. Translation gives CASSYAGYRGHPEAFF.

J is TRBJ1-2 and V is TRBV9; 12 nucleotides line up with TRBD1. The CDR3 consists of 16 residues. J gave up 8 bases and V 0 bases, and 8 bases lay outside the gene matches. Looked up from germline, CDR1 is SGDLS and CDR2 is YYNGEE. The CDR3 loop is CASSVATGQGAGGYTF. DNA for the CDR3: TGTGCCAGCAGCGTAGCTACGGGACAGGGGGCGGGAGGCTACACCTTC.

The chain links TRBV6-5 to TRBJ2-3, with 7 bases aligning to TRBD1. The CDR3 totals 14 residues. The germline gives CDR1 MNHEY, CDR2 SVGAGI. Losses at the gene ends were 4 bases for V and 2 bases for J; bases not matched to a gene: 3. The CDR3 spells CASSFGTATDTQYF. CDR3 sequence (DNA): TGTGCCAGCAGTTTTGGGACAGCCACAGATACGCAGTATTTT.

The chain uses TRBV27 and TRBJ2-1, with TRBD1 as a possible D gene (5 bases). The CDR3 contains 13 residues. Trimming took off 5 bases at V and 4 bases at J, with 9 bases between the two ends. The germline CDR1 and CDR2 sequences are MNHEY and SMNVEV (reference sequence). This CDR3 reads CASSLGAYNEQFF. The CDR3 region has the DNA TGTGCCAGCAGTCTAGGGGCTTACAATGAGCAGTTCTTC.

This rearrangement joins TRBV5-1 to TRBJ1-1, with a tentative D call TRBD1 (6 bases). Trimming removed 0 bases at V and 6 bases at J, with 21 bases between. The V gene's germline CDR1 is SGHRS and CDR2 YFSETQ. This CDR3 is built from 17 residues. CDR3 DNA: TGCGCCAGCAGCTTGGTAGGGGGAATGCTAGCTATCGCTGAAGCTTTCTTT. This codes for CASSLVGGMLAIAEAFF.

Here the CDR3 DNA reads TGTGCCTCCACCAGTCCGGGACAGATGCAGTACTTC. This gives the protein CASTSPGQMQYF. The rearrangement joins TRBV7-6 to TRBJ2-7; 7 bases agree with TRBD1. Germline trimming cut 11 bases from V and 9 bases from J; bases unmatched to any gene: 13. This CDR3 spans 12 amino acids. Germline CDR1 and CDR2: SGHVS and FNYEAQ.

V is TRBV13 and J is TRBJ2-1; D is ambiguous. This CDR3 is 11 amino acids long. CDR1 PRHDT and CDR2 FYEKMQ come from the germline V gene (reference sequence). V dropped 6 bases and J dropped 8 bases, with 8 bases sitting between them. The CDR3 protein is CASRKQHEQFF. Here the CDR3 DNA reads TGTGCCAGCAGAAAGCAACATGAGCAGTTCTTC.

This clone is a singleton in its sample. The rearrangement joins TRBV6-5 to TRBJ1-1; D not certain. The germline V gene encodes CDR1 MNHEY and CDR2 SVGAGI. V gave up 7 bases and J gave up 0 bases, with 12 bases separating them. CDR3 length equals 14 residues. CDR3 bases: TGTGCCAGCACCGGCGGCTTCTTGAACACTGAAGCTTTCTTT. Translated: CASTGGFLNTEAFF.

The V call is TRBV4-2, the J call TRBJ2-1; 14 bases map to TRBD2. CDR1 LGHNA and CDR2 YNFKEQ come from the germline V gene. V shed 2 bases, J shed 8 bases, and the junction held 5 bases outside the gene matches. CDR3 length: 16 amino acids. Written as DNA, the CDR3 is TGTGCCAGCAGCCAACCGACTAGCGGGGGGGCGGATGAGCAGTTCTTC. It yields the protein CASSQPTSGGADEQFF.

The V call is TRBV6-6, the J call TRBJ1-2; 7 bases are shared with TRBD1. Unmatched junction bases numbered 4, after V lost 4 bases and J lost 2 bases. This CDR3 has 14 amino acids. The germline V gene has CDR1 MNHNY and CDR2 SVGAGI (reference sequence). The CDR3 protein is CASSFPDRNYGYTF. The CDR3 DNA reads as TGTGCCAGCAGTTTCCCGGACAGGAACTATGGCTACACCTTC.

The chain couples TRBV9 to TRBJ2-1, with D possibly TRBD2 on 6 matching bases. V gave up 0 bases and J gave up 10 bases, with 14 bases separating them. The CDR3 loop spans 14 amino acids. Germline V lookup: CDR1 SGDLS, CDR2 YYNGEE. The CDR3 region is CASSVVLAGKEQFF. Here the CDR3 DNA reads TGTGCCAGCAGCGTAGTACTAGCCGGGAAGGAGCAGTTCTTC.

V usage is TRBV11-2 and J usage is TRBJ1-2; no definite D call. The CDR3 covers 16 residues. Germline loops: CDR1 SGHAT, CDR2 FQNNGV. The V gene lost 4 bases and the J gene lost 0 bases, with 15 bases spanning the gap. The CDR3 coding sequence is TGTGCCAGCAGCTCCACCCCCGAGGAAGCTAACTATGGCTACACCTTC. It yields the protein CASSSTPEEANYGYTF.

The rearrangement joins TRBV11-3 to TRBJ2-1, with D possibly being TRBD1 (6 bases). CDR1 is SGHNT, CDR2 YENEEA, per germline. The germline V and J ends were trimmed by 0 bases and 0 bases, with 12 bases remaining between them. This CDR3 is 17 amino acids long. CDR3 bases: TGTGCCAGCAGCTTAGATCAAGGGGGTAGCTCCTACAATGAGCAGTTCTTC. It is translated as CASSLDQGGSSYNEQFF.